The 10 T cell receptor beta chains below come from one sample, sequenced in a study of blood T cell repertoires in COVID-19. Here immunoSEQ multiplex PCR was the method, and the copy in TCRdb shows in-frame clones only, minus some. The sample records some 270,000 clones, around nine tenths being singletons. Sequencing input: peripheral blood. Receptor source: a man in his forties with active or convalescent COVID-19.

This clone was seen just once. The CDR3 DNA sequence: TGTGCCACCTCGACTAGAAAGTATACAGATACGCAGTATTTT. This encodes CATSTRKYTDTQYF. This chain connects TRBV24-1 to TRBJ2-3; D is perhaps TRBD2 (6 bases). Per the germline V gene, CDR1 is KGHDR and CDR2 is SFDVKD. This CDR3 has 14 residues. V was clipped by 9 bases and J by 3 bases, with 15 bases between them.

The rearrangement uses TRBV6-2 or TRBV6-3 and TRBJ2-5, with 10 bases lining up with TRBD1. The germline gives CDR1 MNHEY, CDR2 SVGEGT. This CDR3 has 16 residues. Unmatched junction bases numbered 11, after V lost 5 bases and J lost 5 bases. CDR3 region: CASSGRDRGFLETQYF. The DNA for the CDR3 is TGTGCCAGCAGTGGCCGGGACAGGGGTTTTCTCGAGACCCAGTACTTC.

The chain couples TRBV13 to TRBJ2-1, with D possibly being TRBD2 (5 bases). V lost 5 bases and J 5 bases, leaving 13 bases between the germline ends. Germline CDR1 reads PRHDT; CDR2 reads FYEKMQ (reference sequence). The CDR3 is 14 residues long. The CDR3 here is CASSEGSYHNEQFF. In DNA, the CDR3 is TGTGCCAGCAGCGAGGGATCCTACCACAATGAGCAGTTCTTC.

This clone came up once. V is TRBV5-1 and J is TRBJ1-1, with a possible D match to TRBD1 (6 bases). This CDR3 contains 14 residues. Germline loops: CDR1 SGHRS, CDR2 YFSETQ. V gave up 4 bases and J gave up 5 bases, with 15 bases separating them. CDR3 region: CASSTRGIRTEAFF. The CDR3 region has the DNA TGCGCCAGCAGCACGAGGGGGATCCGAACTGAAGCTTTCTTT.

This clone showed up just a few times. The rearrangement uses TRBV11-3 and TRBJ2-2; 8 bases agree with TRBD1. Germline CDR1 and CDR2: SGHNT and YENEEA. Trimming at V came to 5 bases and at J to 6 bases, leaving 8 bases not matched to a gene. CDR3 length: 15 residues. CDR3 loop: CASSDLTGESGELFF. DNA of the CDR3: TGTGCCAGCAGCGATTTGACAGGGGAGTCCGGGGAGCTGTTTTTT.

This sequence joins TRBV30 and TRBJ1-3; possible D gene TRBD1, 6 bases. V gave up 1 base and J gave up 6 bases, with 10 bases separating them. CDR3 length: 13 residues. Germline CDR1 and CDR2: GTSNPN and SVGIG (reference sequence). CDR3 in amino acids: CAWSAQGPNTIYF. CDR3 coding DNA: TGTGCCTGGAGTGCCCAGGGGCCAAACACCATATATTTT.

The V call is TRBV5-1, the J call TRBJ2-2; 15 bases line up with TRBD2. The V gene's germline CDR1 is SGHRS and CDR2 YFSETQ. The CDR3 loop spans 20 amino acids. The ends lost 3 bases at V and 5 bases at J; junction bases unmatched: 14. The DNA of the CDR3 is TGCGCCAGCAGCTGGCAAGGGACTAGCGGGAGGACCACGAGTACCGGGGAGCTGTTTTTT. Protein: CASSWQGTSGRTTSTGELFF.

V is TRBV27 and J is TRBJ2-5; D perhaps matches TRBD2 (5 bases). With 3 bases removed from V and 7 bases from J, the gap between germline ends came to 12 bases. CDR3 length: 13 amino acids. Per the germline V gene, CDR1 is MNHEY and CDR2 is SMNVEV (reference sequence). CDR3 sequence (DNA): TGTGCCAGCAGTTTCAGTCTCGAGGGGACCCAGTACTTC. Its protein product is CASSFSLEGTQYF.

The chain links TRBV6-6 to TRBJ2-1; 9 nucleotides align to TRBD2. The CDR3 extends over 14 amino acids. CDR1 is MNHNY, CDR2 SVGAGI, per germline (reference sequence). V lost 6 bases to trimming and J lost 4 bases; unmatched junction nucleotides: 4. The CDR3 protein is CASRETSGYNEQFF. The CDR3 DNA reads as TGTGCCAGCAGAGAGACTAGCGGATACAATGAGCAGTTCTTC.

The genes are TRBV5-1 and TRBJ2-5, with TRBD2 identical over 10 bases. Germline assignment: CDR1 SGHRS and CDR2 YFSETQ. V shed 4 bases and J 2 bases; nucleotides not matched to a gene: 8. The CDR3 sequence is 16 residues long. This CDR3 is CASSDRLAGEQETQYF. DNA of the CDR3: TGCGCCAGCAGCGACCGCCTAGCGGGAGAACAAGAGACCCAGTACTTC.